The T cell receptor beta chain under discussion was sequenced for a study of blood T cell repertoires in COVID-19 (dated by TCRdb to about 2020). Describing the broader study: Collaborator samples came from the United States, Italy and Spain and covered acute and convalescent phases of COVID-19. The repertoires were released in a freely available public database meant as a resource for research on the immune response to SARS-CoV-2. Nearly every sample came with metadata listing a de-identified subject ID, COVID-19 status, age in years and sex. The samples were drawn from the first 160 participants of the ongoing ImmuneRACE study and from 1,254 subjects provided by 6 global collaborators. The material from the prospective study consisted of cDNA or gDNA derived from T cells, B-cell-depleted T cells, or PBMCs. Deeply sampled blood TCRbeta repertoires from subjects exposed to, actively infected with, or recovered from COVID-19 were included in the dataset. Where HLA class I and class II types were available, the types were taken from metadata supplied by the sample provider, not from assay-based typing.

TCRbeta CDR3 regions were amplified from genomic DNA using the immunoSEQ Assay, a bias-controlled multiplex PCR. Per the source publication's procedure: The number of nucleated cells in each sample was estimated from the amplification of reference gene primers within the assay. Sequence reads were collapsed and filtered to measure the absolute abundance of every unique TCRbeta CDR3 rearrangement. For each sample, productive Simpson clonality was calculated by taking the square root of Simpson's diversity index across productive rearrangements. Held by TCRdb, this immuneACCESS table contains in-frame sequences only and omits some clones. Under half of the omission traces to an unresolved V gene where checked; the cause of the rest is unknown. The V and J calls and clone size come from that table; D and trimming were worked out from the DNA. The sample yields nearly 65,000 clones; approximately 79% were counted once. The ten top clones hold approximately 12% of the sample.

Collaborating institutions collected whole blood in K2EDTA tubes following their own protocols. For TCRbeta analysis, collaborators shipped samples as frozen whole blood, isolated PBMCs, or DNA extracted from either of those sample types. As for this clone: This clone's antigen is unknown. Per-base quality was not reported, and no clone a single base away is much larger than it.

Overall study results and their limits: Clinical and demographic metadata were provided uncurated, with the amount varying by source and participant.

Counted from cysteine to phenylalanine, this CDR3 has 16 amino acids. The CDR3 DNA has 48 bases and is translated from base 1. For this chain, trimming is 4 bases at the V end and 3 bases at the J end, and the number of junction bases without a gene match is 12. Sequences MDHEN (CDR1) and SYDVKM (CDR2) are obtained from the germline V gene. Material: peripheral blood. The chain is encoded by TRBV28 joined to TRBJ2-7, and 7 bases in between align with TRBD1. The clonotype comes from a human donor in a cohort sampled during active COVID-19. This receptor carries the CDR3 CASSSTTGTALYEQYF. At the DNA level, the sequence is TGTGCCAGCAGTTCTACTACCGGGACAGCTCTCTACGAGCAGTACTTC. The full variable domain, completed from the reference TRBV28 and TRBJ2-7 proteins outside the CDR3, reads DVKVTQSSRYLVKRTGEKVFLECVQDMDHENMFWYRQDPGLGLRLIYFSYDVKMKEKGDIPEGYSVSREKKERFSLILESASTNQTSMYLCASSSTTGTALYEQYFGPGTRLTVT.